This TCR beta chain was captured by sequencing in a study of T cell changes during pregnancy in multiple sclerosis. The CDR3 contains 19 residues. Germline V gene data show CDR1 as SGDLS and CDR2 as YYNGEE. The ends lost 0 bases at V and 2 bases at J; junction bases unmatched: 12. Using immunoSEQ multiplex PCR, the repertoire was profiled, and TCRdb retains in-frame clones only, with some absent. The sample lists roughly 25,000 clones, roughly 89% seen once, with approximately 16% in the top ten. Sequenced material: CD8+ T cells from peripheral blood mononuclear cells, taken in the second trimester of pregnancy. The sequence came from a female donor with multiple sclerosis, enrolled in a pregnancy study. The rearrangement links TRBV9 to TRBJ2-5; 11 bases match TRBD2. The DNA for the CDR3 is TGTGCCAGCAGCGTAGGTGCAGTAACACTAGCGGGAGAACAAGAGACCCAGTACTTC. It specifies CASSVGAVTLAGEQETQYF.